These T cell receptor beta chains were read from a single sample in a study of CXCR3-negative and CXCR3-positive naive CD8 T cells. Using the 5' RACE reads, TCRdb records one entry per CDR3 protein without DNA. Its table records about 94,000 distinct CDR3 sequences. Material for sequencing was naive CXCR3+ CD8+ T cells from blood. The source is a human donor in good health. Some clones in this sample may be carry-over from other donors' samples. CDR3s include the opening cysteine and the closing phenylalanine or tryptophan. Fields, in order: V gene, J gene, CDR3 protein.

>TRBV19|TRBJ2-1
CASSSGVNEQFF
>TRBV5-1|TRBJ2-1
CASTSGGGYNEQFF
>TRBV7-2|TRBJ1-1
CASSLGNTEAIF
>TRBV27|TRBJ2-3
CASSLKGADTQYF
>TRBV29-1|TRBJ2-7
CSGGGFYEQYF
>TRBV28|TRBJ2-7
CASSPWPYEQYF
>TRBV4-3|TRBJ2-1
CASSQDWGQIYSEQFF
>TRBV4-3|TRBJ1-3
CASSQDRGSSGNTIYF
>TRBV27|TRBJ2-3
CASIAPTGDTDTQYF
>TRBV7-6|TRBJ2-7
CASSLTSGRAYEQYF
>TRBV27|TRBJ2-7
CASTIYRTSGSHEQYF
>TRBV6-5|TRBJ1-5
CASSGRGEGDQPQHF
>TRBV12-3/TRBV12-4|TRBJ1-2
CASSSGTSYTF
>TRBV20-1|TRBJ2-5
CSAIGTVQETQYF
>TRBV3-1|TRBJ2-2
CASTNGGGTTSNTGELFF
>TRBV10-1|TRBJ2-7
CASSESYPHPGQGFPLGNEQYF
>TRBV6-2/TRBV6-3|TRBJ1-1
CASSHNREAFF
>TRBV5-1|TRBJ2-6
CASSWLSMAGSGANVLTF
>TRBV24-1|TRBJ2-2
CATSDSGLAGGQYGELFF
>TRBV12-3/TRBV12-4|TRBJ1-1
CASSSPDRENTEAFF
>TRBV7-6|TRBJ2-1
CASSSTAQGLSNEQFF
>TRBV12-3/TRBV12-4|TRBJ2-5
CASGVAGEETQYF
>TRBV7-8|TRBJ1-2
CASSPGTGANYGYTF
>TRBV9|TRBJ2-3
CASNVRDTDTQYF
>TRBV6-2/TRBV6-3|TRBJ2-7
CASSYGSRSSYEQYF
>TRBV12-3/TRBV12-4|TRBJ2-2
CASRDLDTGELFF
>TRBV7-8|TRBJ1-2
CASSLGGPRTYGYTF
>TRBV12-3/TRBV12-4|TRBJ2-3
CASSLGPTGNTQYF
>TRBV15|TRBJ1-2
CATSRDRGGSDYGYTF
>TRBV4-1|TRBJ2-3
CASSQDNWQTDTQYF
>TRBV24-1|TRBJ2-3
CATSDSRAVLGTDTQYF
>TRBV6-2/TRBV6-3|TRBJ2-7
CASSFSHEQYF
>TRBV20-1|TRBJ2-5
CSATEDPRQETQYF
>TRBV6-2/TRBV6-3|TRBJ1-2
CASCRREDYGYTF
>TRBV2|TRBJ2-1
CASSEALRDNEQFF
>TRBV6-1|TRBJ2-7
CASSERQPYEQYF
>TRBV6-1|TRBJ2-1
CASSEAQRLDYYGSYNEQFF
>TRBV20-1|TRBJ2-1
CSAIGQSSYNEQFF
>TRBV6-2/TRBV6-3|TRBJ2-7
CASRPTGAPYEQYF
>TRBV6-5|TRBJ2-7
CASSYQRGEQYF
>TRBV29-1|TRBJ2-1
CSVPLINEQFF
>TRBV11-2|TRBJ2-3
CASSHPGQGWDTQYF
>TRBV5-6|TRBJ2-7
CASRSNSREQYF
>TRBV11-3|TRBJ2-1
CASSLDGSLLYNEQFF
>TRBV4-1|TRBJ1-1
CASSPWDSGDVTEAFF
>TRBV28|TRBJ1-4
CASTPGRNEKLFF
>TRBV14|TRBJ2-7
CASSQGVSYEQYF
>TRBV13|TRBJ2-3
CASSEREATDTQYF
>TRBV5-1|TRBJ2-7
CASSLAAGEQYF
>TRBV7-9|TRBJ2-5
CASSLVDSAETQYF